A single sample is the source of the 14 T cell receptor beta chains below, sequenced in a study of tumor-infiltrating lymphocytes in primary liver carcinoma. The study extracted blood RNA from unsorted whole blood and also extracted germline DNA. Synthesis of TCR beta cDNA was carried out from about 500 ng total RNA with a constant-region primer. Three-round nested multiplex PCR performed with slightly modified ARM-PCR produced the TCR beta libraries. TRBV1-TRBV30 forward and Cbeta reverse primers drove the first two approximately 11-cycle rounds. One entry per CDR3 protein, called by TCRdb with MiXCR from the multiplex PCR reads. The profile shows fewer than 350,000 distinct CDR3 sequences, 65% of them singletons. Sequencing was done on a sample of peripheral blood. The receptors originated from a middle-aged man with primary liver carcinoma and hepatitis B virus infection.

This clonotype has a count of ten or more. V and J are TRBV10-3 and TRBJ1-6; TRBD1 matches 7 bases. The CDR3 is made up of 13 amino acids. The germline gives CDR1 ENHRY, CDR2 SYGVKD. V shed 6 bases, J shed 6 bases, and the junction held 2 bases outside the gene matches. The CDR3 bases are TGTGCCATCAGGGGACAGATTAATTCACCCCTCCACTTT. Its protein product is CAIRGQINSPLHF.

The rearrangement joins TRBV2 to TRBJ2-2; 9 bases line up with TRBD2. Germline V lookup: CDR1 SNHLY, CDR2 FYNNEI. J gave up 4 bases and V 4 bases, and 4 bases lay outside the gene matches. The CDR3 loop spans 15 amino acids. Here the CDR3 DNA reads TGTGCCAGCAGTGGTCTAGCGGGGATCACCGGGGAGCTGTTTTTT. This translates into CASSGLAGITGELFF.

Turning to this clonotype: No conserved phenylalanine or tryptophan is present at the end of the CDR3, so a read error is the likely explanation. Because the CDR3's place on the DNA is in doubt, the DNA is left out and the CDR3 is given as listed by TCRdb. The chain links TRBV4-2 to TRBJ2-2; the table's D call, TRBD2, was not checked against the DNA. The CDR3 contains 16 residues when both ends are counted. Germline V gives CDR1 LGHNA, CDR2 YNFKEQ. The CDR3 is CASSQRLAGEPGELSI.

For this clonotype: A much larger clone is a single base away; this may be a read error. Written as DNA, the CDR3 is TGCGCCAGCAGCCAAGATCCCCTGGGACTATACAATGGGCAGTTCTTC. This sequence encodes CASSQDPLGLYNGQFF. V gene TRBV4-1 combines with J gene TRBJ2-1; 7 nucleotides agree with TRBD2. CDR1 is MGHRA, CDR2 YSYEKL, per germline. The CDR3 runs to 16 residues.

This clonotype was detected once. The CDR3 reads CASSSGLAEHDEQFF. The CDR3 region has the DNA TGCGCCAGCAGCTCGGGACTAGCCGAGCACGATGAGCAGTTCTTC. This rearrangement joins TRBV5-1 to TRBJ2-1, with TRBD2 matching 9 bases. Germline CDR1 is SGHRS and CDR2 is YFSETQ. The junction had 9 bases not matched to a gene; V was cut back by 3 bases and J by 8 bases. The CDR3 has 15 amino acids.

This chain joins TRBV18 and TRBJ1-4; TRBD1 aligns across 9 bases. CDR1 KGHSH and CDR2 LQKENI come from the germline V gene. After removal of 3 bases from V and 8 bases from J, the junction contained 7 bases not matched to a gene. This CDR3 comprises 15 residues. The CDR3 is CASSPFRTGAEKLFF. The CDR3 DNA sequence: TGTGCCAGCTCACCCTTCCGGACAGGGGCCGAAAAACTGTTTTTT.

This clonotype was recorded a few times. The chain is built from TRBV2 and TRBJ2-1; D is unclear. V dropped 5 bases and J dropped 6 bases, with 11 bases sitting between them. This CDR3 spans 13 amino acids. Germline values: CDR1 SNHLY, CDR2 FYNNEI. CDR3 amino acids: CASSWQATNEQFF. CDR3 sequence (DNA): TGTGCCAGCAGTTGGCAGGCTACCAATGAGCAGTTCTTC.

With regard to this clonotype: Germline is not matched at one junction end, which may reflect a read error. CDR3 sequence: CASSLILAGGEQLF. The CDR3, as DNA: TGTGCCAGCAGCTTGATACTAGCGGGAGGGGAGCAGTTATTC. The chain carries TRBV5-4 and TRBJ2-1; 13 bases line up with TRBD2. CDR1 and CDR2 (germline): SGHNT, YYREEE (reference sequence). The CDR3 is 14 residues long.

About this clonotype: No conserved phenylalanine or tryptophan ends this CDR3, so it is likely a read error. In nucleotides, the CDR3 is TGTGCCAGCAGTAAAGGGACAGGGAAAGAGACCCAGTACTTA. Amino acids: CASSKGTGKETQYL. The chain combines TRBV11-1 with TRBJ2-5, with TRBD1 identical over 9 bases. The germline V gene encodes CDR1 SGHAT and CDR2 FQDESV (reference sequence). The CDR3 runs 14 residues. J gave up 3 bases and V 6 bases, and 5 bases lay outside the gene matches.

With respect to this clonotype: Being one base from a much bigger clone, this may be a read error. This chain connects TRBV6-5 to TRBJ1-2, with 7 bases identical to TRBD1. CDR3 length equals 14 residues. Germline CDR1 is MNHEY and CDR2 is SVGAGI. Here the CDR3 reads CASTSRGGGRGYSF. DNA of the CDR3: TGTGCCAGCACCTCGAGAGGGGGCGGAAGAGGCTACTCCTTC.

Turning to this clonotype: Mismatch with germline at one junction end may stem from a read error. As DNA, the CDR3 is TGTACCAGCAGTAGTCGGGACCGATACGATGAGCAGTTCTTC. Encoded protein: CTSSSRDRYDEQFF. The rearrangement uses TRBV6-2 or TRBV6-3 and TRBJ2-1, with D possibly called TRBD1 or TRBD2 (5 bases each). Germline V lookup: CDR1 MNHEY, CDR2 SVGEGT. The CDR3 covers 14 residues.

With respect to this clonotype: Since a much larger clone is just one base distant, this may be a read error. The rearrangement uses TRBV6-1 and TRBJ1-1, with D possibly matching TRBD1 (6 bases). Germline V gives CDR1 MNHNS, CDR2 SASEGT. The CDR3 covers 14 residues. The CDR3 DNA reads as TGTACCAGCACGACAGGTCTATTGAACACTGAAGCTTTCTTT. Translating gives CTSTTGLLNTEAFF.

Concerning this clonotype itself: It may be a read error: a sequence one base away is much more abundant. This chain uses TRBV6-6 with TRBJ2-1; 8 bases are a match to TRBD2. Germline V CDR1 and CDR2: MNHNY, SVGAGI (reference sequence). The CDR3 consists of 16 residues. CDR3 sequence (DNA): TGTGCCAGCACTTACCAGGGCGGGGGGCCCGGCAATGAGCAGTTCTTC. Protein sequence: CASTYQGGGPGNEQFF.

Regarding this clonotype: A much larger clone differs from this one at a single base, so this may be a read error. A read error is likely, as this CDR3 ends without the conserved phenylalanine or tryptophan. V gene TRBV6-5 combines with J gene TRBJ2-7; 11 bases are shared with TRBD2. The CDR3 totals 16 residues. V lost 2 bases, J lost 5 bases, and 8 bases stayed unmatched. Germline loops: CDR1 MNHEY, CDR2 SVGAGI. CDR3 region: CASSYLLAGGIHEQYL. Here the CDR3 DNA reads TGTGCCAGCAGTTACCTCTTAGCGGGAGGGATCCACGAGCAGTACTTA.